Listed below are T cell receptor beta chains from one sample, sequenced in a study of blood T cell repertoires in COVID-19. Sequenced by immunoSEQ multiplex PCR; TCRdb stores in-frame clones only, minus some. This table holds a few hundred thousand clones, approximately 82% found once. Sample: peripheral blood. Receptors originate from a woman aged 18-29 years with acute or convalescent COVID-19. Both conserved end residues are part of each CDR3. The D gene is left open where the match is weak. Not every row has a clone size; where given, it reads once, few, many or a size class.

CAISDLAGVGYNEQFF TGTGCCATCAGCGATTTAGCGGGAGTAGGCTACAATGAGCAGTTCTTC TRBD2 TRBJ2-1 TRBV10-3 NA
CATSRGLAGPSTDTQYF TGTGCCACCAGCAGAGGGCTAGCGGGGCCTAGCACAGATACGCAGTATTTT TRBD2 TRBJ2-3 TRBV15 NA
CASSQDRRQAFYGYTF TGTGCCAGCAGCCAAGATCGTAGGCAGGCCTTCTATGGCTACACCTTC NA TRBJ1-2 TRBV14 NA
CASSDLAPSSYNEQFF TGTGCCAGCAGTGACCTAGCGCCTAGCTCCTACAATGAGCAGTTCTTC NA TRBJ2-1 TRBV25-1 NA
CASSLDRGTSGRARLDTQYF TGTGCCAGCAGCTTAGATCGGGGGACTAGCGGGAGGGCCCGGCTAGATACGCAGTATTTT TRBD2 TRBJ2-3 TRBV11-2 NA
CSVVEGGSYNEQFF TGCAGCGTTGTAGAGGGGGGGTCCTACAATGAGCAGTTCTTC NA TRBJ2-1 TRBV29-1 NA
CASSLVNQRGGTNEKLFF TGCGCCAGCAGCTTGGTCAATCAAAGGGGGGGAACTAATGAAAAACTGTTTTTT NA TRBJ1-4 TRBV5-1 NA
CASSYAARSGYTF TGTGCCAGCAGTTACGCGGCTCGGAGTGGCTACACCTTC NA TRBJ1-2 TRBV6-5 NA
CASSFGWSSYNEQFF TGTGCCAGCAGCTTCGGATGGAGCTCCTACAATGAGCAGTTCTTC NA TRBJ2-1 TRBV5-6 NA
CASSLGTFSYEQYF TGCGCCAGCAGCCTGGGGACTTTTTCTTACGAGCAGTACTTC NA TRBJ2-7 TRBV4-1 once
CARRGARAADDSYEQYF TGTGCCCGCCGGGGGGCGCGCGCAGCGGACGACTCCTACGAGCAGTACTTC NA TRBJ2-7 TRBV28 NA
CASSGTDYNEQFF TGTGCCAGCAGCGGGACAGACTACAATGAGCAGTTCTTC TRBD1 TRBJ2-1 TRBV5-5 NA
CSARGVAGGPGGHEQFF TGCAGCGCCAGGGGGGTAGCGGGAGGGCCCGGCGGGCATGAGCAGTTCTTC TRBD2 TRBJ2-1 TRBV29-1 NA
CASSIQSSDSDTEAFF TGTGCCAGCAGCATACAATCTTCGGACAGCGACACTGAAGCTTTCTTT NA TRBJ1-1 TRBV7-8 many
CASSPGNTGELFF TGTGCCAGCAGCCCAGGGAACACCGGGGAGCTGTTTTTT NA TRBJ2-2 TRBV11-3 NA
CASSTGQGTYEQYF TGTGCCAGTAGTACGGGACAGGGAACCTACGAGCAGTACTTC TRBD1 TRBJ2-7 TRBV19 NA
CSASGPRTGLRRAFF TGCAGTGCTAGTGGGCCCCGGACAGGGCTTCGGCGGGCTTTCTTT TRBD1 TRBJ1-1 TRBV20-1 NA
CASSTATSWGVF TGTGCCAGCAGCACAGCGACCTCCTGGGGGGTATTC NA TRBJ2-7 TRBV2 NA
CASSLTGEATEVDGYTF TGTGCCAGCAGTCTTACAGGGGAGGCAACCGAGGTTGATGGCTACACCTTC TRBD1 TRBJ1-2 TRBV28 few
CAIRPGQGVGEQYF TGTGCCATCAGACCGGGACAGGGCGTCGGTGAGCAGTACTTC TRBD1 TRBJ2-7 TRBV10-3 NA
CASSEPRDNYGYTF TGTGCCAGCAGTGAACCGAGGGATAACTATGGCTACACCTTC NA TRBJ1-2 TRBV2 NA
CASSGTGSDTQYF TGTGCCAGCAGCGGGACAGGGTCAGATACGCAGTATTTT TRBD1 TRBJ2-3 TRBV9 once
CASSLPSGGPFEKLFF TGTGCCAGCAGCTTGCCCTCAGGGGGGCCCTTTGAAAAACTGTTTTTT TRBD1 TRBJ1-4 TRBV11-2 NA
CASSPRLAGGPSYEQYF TGTGCCAGCAGCCCCCGACTAGCGGGAGGGCCGAGCTACGAGCAGTACTTC TRBD2 TRBJ2-7 TRBV5-6 NA
CASSQDQASGTSTDTQYF TGCGCCAGCAGCCAAGATCAGGCTAGCGGGACCTCCACAGATACGCAGTATTTT TRBD2 TRBJ2-3 TRBV4-3 NA
CASSSVGTSGSLGETQYF TGTGCCAGCAGCTCCGTCGGTACTAGCGGGAGTTTGGGGGAGACCCAGTACTTC TRBD2 TRBJ2-5 TRBV7-2 NA
CASSQDPGLANNEQFF TGCGCCAGCAGCCAAGATCCCGGACTAGCAAACAATGAGCAGTTCTTC TRBD2 TRBJ2-1 TRBV4-1 NA
CASSPGTTGANVLTF TGTGCCAGTAGTCCAGGGACAACCGGGGCCAACGTCCTGACTTTC NA TRBJ2-6 TRBV19 NA
CASSLWQAFF TGTGCCAGCAGCTTGTGGCAGGCTTTCTTT NA TRBJ1-1 TRBV5-8 NA
CATSPRRTWGSSSGNTIYF TGTGCCACCAGTCCCAGGCGTACATGGGGCAGCTCCTCTGGAAACACCATATATTTT NA TRBJ1-3 TRBV15 NA
CASSRDRGPYEQYF TGTGCCAGCAGCCGGGACAGGGGGCCTTACGAGCAGTACTTC TRBD1 TRBJ2-7 TRBV3-1/TRBV3-2 few
CASSLAPQGAAYGYTF TGTGCCAGCAGCTTAGCCCCCCAGGGGGCCGCCTATGGCTACACCTTC TRBD1 TRBJ1-2 TRBV11-2 NA
CASSPRGAGETQYF TGTGCCAGCAGTCCCCGGGGAGCGGGAGAGACCCAGTACTTC NA TRBJ2-5 TRBV6-5 once
CATSRDRGPGETQYF TGTGCCACCAGCAGAGACAGGGGCCCAGGGGAGACCCAGTACTTC NA TRBJ2-5 TRBV15 once
CASSPGLTTDEKLFF TGCGCCAGCAGCCCGGGACTTACTACGGATGAAAAACTGTTTTTT NA TRBJ1-4 TRBV5-1 NA
CASSPRRGPLHF TGTGCCAGCAGTCCCCGACGGGGACCCCTCCACTTT NA TRBJ1-6 TRBV2 once
CASKDTYSNQPQHF TGTGCCAGCAAAGACACCTATAGCAATCAGCCCCAGCATTTT NA TRBJ1-5 TRBV28 NA
CASRIGWGLAGYTDTQYF TGCGCCAGCCGGATCGGATGGGGGCTAGCGGGGTACACAGATACGCAGTATTTT TRBD2 TRBJ2-3 TRBV5-1 NA
CASSRNTEAFF TGTGCCAGCAGCCGTAACACTGAAGCTTTCTTT NA TRBJ1-1 TRBV5-6 NA
CASKLADSGANVLTF TGTGCCAGCAAACTCGCGGACTCTGGGGCCAACGTCCTGACTTTC NA TRBJ2-6 TRBV5-5 NA
CASSLGTVSYEQYF TGTGCCAGCAGCTTAGGGACAGTCTCCTACGAGCAGTACTTC NA TRBJ2-7 TRBV11-2 NA
CAIRETGEWTEAFF TGTGCCATCAGGGAAACAGGGGAATGGACTGAAGCTTTCTTT TRBD1 TRBJ1-1 TRBV10-3 NA
CASSQGGTGETQYF TGCGCCAGCAGCCAAGGCGGTACAGGAGAGACCCAGTACTTC NA TRBJ2-5 TRBV4-3 NA
CASSLLSLATNEQFF TGTGCCAGCTCACTCTTGTCTCTAGCAACCAATGAGCAGTTCTTC NA TRBJ2-1 TRBV18 NA
CASSLARGNTEAFF TGTGCCAGCAGCTTAGCCCGGGGGAACACTGAAGCTTTCTTT NA TRBJ1-1 TRBV7-2 NA
CASSSLTVGLNEQFF TGTGCCAGCAGTTCCCTTACAGTGGGTCTTAATGAGCAGTTCTTC NA TRBJ2-1 TRBV27 NA
CASSARGTGPGSPLHF TGTGCCAGCAGTGCCCGCGGGACAGGGCCAGGTTCACCCCTCCACTTT TRBD1 TRBJ1-6 TRBV6-1 NA
CASSLTDNQPQHF TGCGCCAGCAGCCTGACAGACAATCAGCCCCAGCATTTT NA TRBJ1-5 TRBV4-3 NA
CASSFPNEKLFF TGTGCCAGCAGCTTTCCAAATGAAAAACTGTTTTTT NA TRBJ1-4 TRBV7-9 NA
CASSLEGRGQPQHF TGTGCCAGCAGCTTGGAGGGGCGCGGTCAGCCCCAGCATTTT NA TRBJ1-5 TRBV5-6 once
CASRGGPLGYGYTF TGTGCCAGCAGAGGCGGGCCCTTGGGATATGGCTACACCTTC NA TRBJ1-2 TRBV3-1/TRBV3-2 few
CASSPAWGERYTIYF TGTGCCAGCAGTCCGGCGTGGGGGGAGCGGTACACCATATATTTT NA TRBJ1-3 TRBV28 NA
CASSPMGQGSYEQYF TGTGCCAGCTCACCTATGGGACAGGGGTCCTACGAGCAGTACTTC TRBD1 TRBJ2-7 TRBV18 NA
CASSVDAGGPWETQYF TGTGCCAGCAGCGTAGACGCGGGAGGGCCGTGGGAGACCCAGTACTTC TRBD2 TRBJ2-5 TRBV9 NA
CASSPMPGQTYEQYF TGTGCCAGCAGTCCAATGCCGGGACAGACCTACGAGCAGTACTTC TRBD1 TRBJ2-7 TRBV27 NA
CASSPVAFFSYEQYF TGTGCCAGCAGTCCCGTGGCCTTTTTCTCCTACGAGCAGTACTTC NA TRBJ2-7 TRBV6-2/TRBV6-3 NA
CASVGPAGGREGYTF TGTGCCAGCGTGGGGCCAGCCGGAGGGCGGGAGGGCTACACCTTC NA TRBJ1-2 TRBV5-6 NA